This T cell receptor beta chain was sequenced in a study of blood T cell repertoires in COVID-19. Study overall: Samples came from the United States, Italy and Spain, spanning acute and convalescent COVID-19.

Germline CDR1 is LNHDA and CDR2 is SQIVND (reference sequence). The junction had 7 bases not matched to a gene; V was cut back by 6 bases and J by 0 bases. The CDR3 length is 15 residues. As originally analysed: It was from reference gene primer amplification that nucleated cell counts were estimated. Clones were sequenced by immunoSEQ multiplex PCR, and TCRdb holds only the in-frame ones, with some missing. Clone size and the V and J calls come from that table; the DNA yielded D and trimming. The sample lists over 450,000 clones, about 88% occurring once. Seattle patients were enrolled during active infection and followed longitudinally.

The specimen was peripheral blood. The rearrangement joins TRBV19 to TRBJ1-1; 7 nucleotides align to TRBD1. The TCR was taken from a woman in her 50s with COVID-19, enrolled during active disease. In nucleotides, the CDR3 is TGTGCCAGTAGGTCCCGGACAGGCATGAACACTGAAGCTTTCTTT. It yields the protein CASRSRTGMNTEAFF.